The 26 T cell receptor beta chains listed next were all sequenced from one sample in a study of early T cells in non-severe SARS-CoV-2 infection. TCRdb re-called the 5' RACE reads with MiXCR, one entry per CDR3 protein. Here the sample spans roughly 86,000 distinct CDR3 sequences, 5% to 6.5% being singletons. Sequencing used whole blood. These receptors were obtained from an adult who was a healthcare worker with PCR-confirmed SARS-CoV-2 infection or an uninfected control (not recorded which).

A note on this clonotype: An end of the junction differs from the germline gene, which may be a read error. The chain has TRBV5-1 and TRBJ2-6, with D hard to call. Germline CDR1 and CDR2: SGHRS and YFSETQ. This CDR3 comprises 15 residues. The CDR3 nucleotides read TGCGCCAGCAGCTTAACAATCTCTAGGGCCAACGTCCTGACTTTC. Protein sequence: CASSLTISRANVLTF.

Many counts were recorded for this clonotype. V gene TRBV29-1 combines with J gene TRBJ1-1; 8 bases fit TRBD1. Germline V lookup: CDR1 SQVTM, CDR2 ANQGSEA. V lost 7 bases, J lost 4 bases, and 14 bases stayed unmatched. The CDR3 extends over 15 amino acids. In DNA, the CDR3 is TGCAGCGACGGTCAGGGGGCGCGTTCAGGCACTGAAGCTTTCTTT. Its translation: CSDGQGARSGTEAFF. Combining the CDR3 with reference TRBV29-1 and TRBJ1-1 gives the whole variable domain SAVISQKPSRDICQRGTSLTIQCQVDSQVTMMFWYRQQPGQSLTLIATANQGSEATYESGFVIDKFPISRPNLTFSTLTVSNMSPEDSSIYLCSDGQGARSGTEAFFGQGTRLTVV.

The sample holds a few counts of this clonotype. The chain is built from TRBV6-6 and TRBJ2-2, with a possible D match to TRBD1 (6 bases). Germline assignment: CDR1 MNHNY and CDR2 SVGAGI (reference sequence). Between the trimmed V and J ends, which lost 6 bases and 2 bases, there was a span of 10 bases. This CDR3 contains 14 residues. CDR3: CASRYRDNTGELFF. CDR3 coding DNA: TGTGCCAGCAGATACAGGGATAACACCGGGGAGCTGTTTTTT.

The sample holds many counts of this clonotype. V is TRBV2 and J is TRBJ2-1, with D perhaps matching TRBD1 (6 bases). This CDR3 region has 13 residues. The germline V gene has CDR1 SNHLY and CDR2 FYNNEI. V was trimmed by 4 bases and J by 8 bases, leaving 12 bases between them. CDR3 amino acids: CASSALGGDEQFF. The CDR3 bases are TGTGCCAGCAGTGCCCTTGGGGGCGATGAGCAGTTCTTC.

A few counts support this clonotype. The chain joins TRBV11-2 to TRBJ2-5; 9 bases are shared with TRBD1. Germline CDR1 is SGHAT and CDR2 is FQNNGV. J gave up 4 bases and V 5 bases, and 11 bases lay outside the gene matches. CDR3 size: 16 residues. CDR3 DNA: TGTGCCAGCAGCATAGCCCGGACAGGGGCGGTAGAGACCCAGTACTTC. Protein sequence: CASSIARTGAVETQYF.

This clonotype came up many times. V usage is TRBV7-6 and J usage is TRBJ1-4; D is uncertain. The V end lost 5 bases, the J end lost 7 bases, and 5 bases lay between the germline ends. This CDR3 contains 11 residues. CDR1 is SGHVS, CDR2 FNYEAQ, per germline. As DNA, the CDR3 is TGTGCCAGCAGCCCCGTTGAAAAACTGTTTTTT. Its translation is CASSPVEKLFF.

Only a few counts were recorded for this clonotype. This sequence joins TRBV14 and TRBJ2-5, with 7 bases matching TRBD2. V was clipped by 4 bases and J by 7 bases; unmatched bases: 6. Germline assignment: CDR1 SGHDN and CDR2 FVKESK. The CDR3 is made up of 13 amino acids. The CDR3: CASSLPGGMTQYF. DNA for the CDR3: TGTGCCAGCAGCCTCCCCGGGGGGATGACCCAGTACTTC.

In its sample, this clonotype was seen many times. The chain recombines TRBV9 with TRBJ2-5; 7 bases match TRBD2. Trimming cost V 3 bases and J 1 base; bases outside gene matches: 0. Germline CDR1 and CDR2: SGDLS and YYNGEE. CDR3 size: 13 residues. The CDR3 nucleotides read TGTGCCAGCAGCGCTAGCGGCCAAGAGACCCAGTACTTC. Translation gives CASSASGQETQYF.

This clonotype was observed at least ten times. V is TRBV7-6 and J is TRBJ2-5, with TRBD1 identical over 7 bases. Looked up from germline, CDR1 is SGHVS and CDR2 is FNYEAQ. The CDR3 totals 13 residues. Losses at the gene ends were 6 bases for V and 5 bases for J; bases not matched to a gene: 6. CDR3 sequence reads: CASRRQGGETQYF. Here the CDR3 DNA reads TGTGCCAGCAGAAGACAGGGTGGCGAGACCCAGTACTTC.

This clonotype was seen repeatedly, ten times or more. This chain joins TRBV4-2 and TRBJ2-7; D perhaps matches TRBD2 (6 bases). The V end was cut by 0 bases, the J end by 3 bases, with 9 bases between. Germline V CDR1 and CDR2: LGHNA, YNFKEQ. The CDR3 has 14 amino acids. The CDR3 DNA sequence: TGTGCCAGCAGCCAAGAAATCGGGGGCTACGAGCAGTACTTC. This translates into CASSQEIGGYEQYF.

This clonotype occurred a few times. The chain has TRBV20-1 and TRBJ2-2; D is uncertain. Germline assignment: CDR1 DFQATT and CDR2 SNEGSKA (reference sequence). The CDR3 covers 12 residues. V shed 2 bases and J shed 1 base, with 2 bases lying between them. For the CDR3, the DNA is TGCAGTGCTAGACAGAACACCGGGGAGCTGTTTTTT. This codes for CSARQNTGELFF.

This clonotype was counted at least ten times. Mismatch with germline at one junction end may stem from a read error. The chain couples TRBV9 to TRBJ1-3, with D hard to call. The CDR3 spans 14 residues. Germline V lookup: CDR1 SGDLS, CDR2 YYNGEE. The CDR3 loop reads CASSVGFSENTIYF. CDR3 DNA sequence: TGTGCCAGCAGCGTAGGCTTTTCTGAAAACACCATATATTTT.

This clonotype showed up many times. The chain joins TRBV20-1 to TRBJ2-5; the D gene is possibly TRBD1 (5 bases). The V and J ends lost 5 bases and 7 bases respectively, with 14 bases between them. This CDR3 is built from 12 residues. Germline loops: CDR1 DFQATT, CDR2 SNEGSKA (reference sequence). In DNA, the CDR3 is TGCAGTGCTCAGTTAGGGGTTTTGACCCAGTACTTC. Its protein is CSAQLGVLTQYF.

This clonotype was counted a few times. The chain combines TRBV12-3 or TRBV12-4 with TRBJ2-7, with TRBD1 matching 9 bases. The CDR3 has 14 amino acids. With V trimmed by 7 bases and J by 5 bases, 9 bases remained unmatched. CDR3 nucleotides: TGTGCCAGCAAGCGCACAGGGGGCAATGACGAGCAGTACTTC. It encodes CASKRTGGNDEQYF.

This clonotype was found many times. V gene TRBV10-3 combines with J gene TRBJ2-1; D not certain. This CDR3 contains 14 residues. CDR1 and CDR2 (germline): ENHRY, SYGVKD. V lost 0 bases to trimming and J lost 0 bases, with 3 bases between them. Written as DNA, the CDR3 is TGTGCCATCAGTGAGTCCAACTCCTACAATGAGCAGTTCTTC. This sequence encodes CAISESNSYNEQFF.

This clonotype has ten or more counts. The V gene is TRBV10-3, the J gene TRBJ2-3; 8 bases fit TRBD2. V shed 4 bases, J shed 0 bases, and the junction held 9 bases outside the gene matches. Germline V CDR1 and CDR2: ENHRY, SYGVKD. CDR3 size: 17 residues. The CDR3 loop is CAISGDVAGISTDTQYF. The CDR3 nucleotides read TGTGCCATCAGTGGCGACGTAGCGGGGATCAGCACAGATACGCAGTATTTT.

This clonotype has at least ten counts. The J gene is TRBJ2-3, the V gene TRBV10-1; tentatively, D is TRBD1 or TRBD2 (6 bases each). This CDR3 is 15 amino acids long. V was pared by 8 bases and J by 2 bases, with 17 bases between. Looked up from germline, CDR1 is WNHNN and CDR2 is SYGVQD (reference sequence). The CDR3 loop is CASAVEGGTTDTQYF. The CDR3 DNA follows: TGCGCCAGCGCCGTCGAAGGGGGGACCACAGATACGCAGTATTTT.

This clonotype was seen only a few times. This chain uses TRBV6-5 with TRBJ1-5; a possible D gene is TRBD1 (5 bases). Trimming removed 10 bases from V and 3 bases from J, with 19 bases in between. Germline CDR1 reads MNHEY; CDR2 reads SVGAGI. This CDR3 is 15 amino acids long. CDR3 sequence: CATRVWRDLNQPQHF. The CDR3, as DNA: TGTGCCACAAGGGTGTGGAGGGACCTCAATCAGCCCCAGCATTTT.

The rearrangement links TRBV12-3 or TRBV12-4 to TRBJ1-1, with D possibly matching TRBD1 (5 bases). This CDR3 is 15 amino acids long. Trimming removed 1 base at V and 10 bases at J, with 19 bases between. CDR3 sequence (DNA): TGTGCCAGCAGTTTAGGCCGCCAGGGATTAAGGACAGCTTTCTTT. Translated: CASSLGRQGLRTAFF.

The chain employs TRBV27 and TRBJ2-5; D might be TRBD2 (6 bases). The CDR3 has 12 amino acids. Trimming stripped 4 bases from V and 3 bases from J, with 6 bases between. In germline, CDR1 is MNHEY, CDR2 SMNVEV (reference sequence). The DNA for the CDR3 is TGTGCCAGCAGTTCGGGGGAAGAGACCCAGTACTTC. This gives the protein CASSSGEETQYF.

The rearrangement joins TRBV29-1 to TRBJ2-1; no clear D gene. With 0 bases removed from V and 0 bases from J, the gap between germline ends came to 9 bases. The CDR3 spans 15 residues. In germline, CDR1 is SQVTM, CDR2 ANQGSEA. CDR3 in DNA: TGCAGCGTTGAAGATCTTACACGCTCCTACAATGAGCAGTTCTTC. Translating gives CSVEDLTRSYNEQFF.

This clonotype turned up a few times. The rearrangement joins TRBV20-1 to TRBJ1-2; 8 bases match TRBD1. V gave up 5 bases and J gave up 4 bases; unmatched junction bases: 9. The CDR3 extends over 14 amino acids. Germline values: CDR1 DFQATT, CDR2 SNEGSKA (reference sequence). CDR3 in amino acids: CSASRGQGIYGYTF. The CDR3 DNA reads as TGCAGTGCTTCACGTGGACAGGGAATCTATGGCTACACCTTC.

This clonotype has more than one count but fewer than ten. V usage is TRBV7-2 and J usage is TRBJ2-3; D call uncertain. The CDR3 is 13 amino acids. The germline CDR1 and CDR2 sequences are SGHTA and FQGNSA. Deletions cut 1 base from V and 4 bases from J, with 6 bases between. CDR3 region: CASSLGVSDTQYF. The DNA of the CDR3 is TGTGCCAGCAGCTTAGGAGTTTCAGATACGCAGTATTTT.

The chain has TRBV30 and TRBJ1-1; 7 bases fit TRBD1. The CDR3 is made up of 17 amino acids. The V gene's germline CDR1 is GTSNPN and CDR2 SVGIG (reference sequence). The junction had 16 bases not matched to a gene; V was cut back by 5 bases and J by 1 base. Written as DNA, the CDR3 is TGTGCCTGGCGAAAACACCGGGACAGTCGAGGGAACACTGAAGCTTTCTTT. Its translation: CAWRKHRDSRGNTEAFF.

At least ten counts were recorded for this clonotype. The CDR3 bases are TGCAGCGCTCGCCTCCCGGGAGGGTCTAACAATGAGCAGTTCTTC. Protein: CSARLPGGSNNEQFF. This chain links TRBV29-1 with TRBJ2-1; 8 nucleotides match TRBD2. Trimming at V came to 7 bases and at J to 5 bases, leaving 13 bases not matched to a gene. The CDR3 length is 15 residues. Germline V gene sequence: CDR1 SQVTM, CDR2 ANQGSEA.

In its sample, this clonotype was seen many times. The rearrangement joins TRBV9 to TRBJ1-1; TRBD1 might be the D (6 bases). V lost 4 bases to trimming and J lost 7 bases, with 17 bases between them. The length of the CDR3 is 14 residues. Germline-derived CDR1 and CDR2 are SGDLS and YYNGEE. The CDR3 DNA reads as TGTGCCAGCAGCCCAACAGGGTCGGACAATGAAGCTTTCTTT. Amino acid sequence: CASSPTGSDNEAFF.